This T cell receptor (beta chain) was identified during a study of T cell responses to AZD1222 COVID-19 vaccine. The CDR3 consists of 14 residues. Trimming pared 3 bases from V and 4 bases from J, leaving 12 bases between. The germline CDR1 and CDR2 sequences are SEHNR and FQNEAQ (reference sequence). Assay used: immunoSEQ multiplex PCR; TCRdb lists only in-frame clones, some missing. The table lists around 100,000 clones, around 91% of them singletons. The TCR was taken from an adult in good health. The V and J genes are TRBV7-9 and TRBJ1-2; no reliable D call. The sequenced sample was peripheral blood, obtained on day 0 of AZD1222 vaccination. DNA of the CDR3: TGTGCCAGCAGCTTGGTAGGGCCCTCCTATGGCTACACCTTC. Residues: CASSLVGPSYGYTF.